Presented here are 2 T cell receptor beta chains from one specimen sequenced in a study of blood T cell repertoires in COVID-19. Here immunoSEQ multiplex PCR was the method, and the copy in TCRdb shows in-frame clones only, minus some. The data show more than 85,000 clones, about 86% seen once. Input material: peripheral blood. The receptors come from a man in his sixties with acute or convalescent COVID-19.

The V gene is TRBV29-1, the J gene TRBJ2-1; 11 bases line up with TRBD2. Germline V gives CDR1 SQVTM, CDR2 ANQGSEA. CDR3 size: 15 residues. V dropped 6 bases and J dropped 10; count of bases not matched to a gene: 14. The CDR3 is CSVHQGLAVGREQFF. The CDR3 nucleotides are TGCAGCGTCCACCAGGGACTAGCGGTTGGACGGGAGCAGTTCTTC.

The chain has TRBV27 and TRBJ2-7; 10 bases fit TRBD2. Germline V gives CDR1 MNHEY, CDR2 SMNVEV (reference sequence). Trimming took 5 bases from V and 2 from J; bases not matched to a gene: 15. The CDR3 length is 18 residues. The CDR3 DNA reads as TGTGCCAGCAGTCTTCGGCCCCCTCTAGCGGGAGTTACCTACGAGCAGTACGTC. It is translated as CASSLRPPLAGVTYEQYV.